This entry features one T cell receptor beta chain sequence. Germline V gene data show CDR1 as MNHNY and CDR2 as SVGAGI (reference sequence). The CDR3 has 13 residues. V lost 0 bases, J lost 1 base, and 4 bases lay in between. The sample is drawn from a study of shared clonotypes between healthy human individuals. Cells designated naive CD8 were CD45RO-negative and were positively selected for CCR7, with terminally differentiated effector memory CD45RA+ cells excluded. The data were produced by immunoSEQ multiplex PCR, yet TCRdb's version contains in-frame clones alone and is incomplete. This sample yields approximately 810,000 clones, of which roughly 92% are seen a single time; nearly 25% belongs to the top ten.

The sequencing sample was made of naive CD8+ T cells sorted from blood. V and J are TRBV6-6 and TRBJ2-7; D remains unclear. This TCR was sampled from a man younger than 45 in good health. CDR3 sequence reads: CASSYSDSYEQYF. The CDR3 DNA follows: TGTGCCAGCAGTTACTCTGATTCCTACGAGCAGTACTTC.